This T cell receptor (beta chain) derives from a study of graft-versus-host responses after intestinal transplantation. Study-level background: All recipients were transplanted with multivisceral, liver-intestinal, or isolated intestinal grafts. Points from the study as a whole: Levels of circulating GvH clones at their peak were associated with early post-transplant HvG declines.

CDR3 size: 14 residues. Losses at the gene ends were 8 bases for V and 0 bases for J; bases not matched to a gene: 6. Germline-derived CDR1 and CDR2 are KGHSH and LQKENI. Only in-frame clones appear in the TCRdb table, and some are missing; sequencing was by immunoSEQ multiplex PCR. The sample lists about 88,000 clones; 75% to 95% were seen once. As to this clone: The antigen remains unidentified.

This TCR was sampled from a human donor who was the organ donor for an intestinal transplant. The sequencing here drew on unstimulated CD4+ T cells sorted from spleen or lymph node cells, taken before transplant. This sequence joins TRBV18 and TRBJ2-7; 8 positions agree with TRBD1. In DNA form, the CDR3 reads TGTGCCAGCGACCTGGGACAGGCCTCCTACGAGCAGTACTTC. This sequence encodes CASDLGQASYEQYF.